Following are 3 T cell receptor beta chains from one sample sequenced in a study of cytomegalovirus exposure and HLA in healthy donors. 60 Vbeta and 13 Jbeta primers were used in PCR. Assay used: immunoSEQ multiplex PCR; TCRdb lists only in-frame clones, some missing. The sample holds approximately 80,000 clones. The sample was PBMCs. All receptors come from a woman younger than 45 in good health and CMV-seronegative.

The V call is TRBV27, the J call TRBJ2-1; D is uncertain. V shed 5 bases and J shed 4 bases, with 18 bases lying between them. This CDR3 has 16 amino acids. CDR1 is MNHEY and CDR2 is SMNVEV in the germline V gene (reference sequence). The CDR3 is CASSPRALTGYNEQFF. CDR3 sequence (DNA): TGTGCCAGCAGTCCGCGAGCCCTAACGGGTTACAATGAGCAGTTCTTC.

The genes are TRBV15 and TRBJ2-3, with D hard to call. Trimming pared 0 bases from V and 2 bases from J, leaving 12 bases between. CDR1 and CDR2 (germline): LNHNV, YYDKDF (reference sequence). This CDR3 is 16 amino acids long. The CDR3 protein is CATSRELSRYTDTQYF. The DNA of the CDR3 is TGTGCCACCAGCAGAGAGCTTTCCAGATACACAGATACGCAGTATTTT.

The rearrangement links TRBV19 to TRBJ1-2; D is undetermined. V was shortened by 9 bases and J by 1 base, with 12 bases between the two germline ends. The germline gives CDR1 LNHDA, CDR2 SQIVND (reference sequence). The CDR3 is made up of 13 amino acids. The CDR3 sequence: CASRQVDNYGYTF. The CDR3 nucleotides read TGTGCCAGCCGGCAGGTGGATAACTATGGCTACACCTTC.